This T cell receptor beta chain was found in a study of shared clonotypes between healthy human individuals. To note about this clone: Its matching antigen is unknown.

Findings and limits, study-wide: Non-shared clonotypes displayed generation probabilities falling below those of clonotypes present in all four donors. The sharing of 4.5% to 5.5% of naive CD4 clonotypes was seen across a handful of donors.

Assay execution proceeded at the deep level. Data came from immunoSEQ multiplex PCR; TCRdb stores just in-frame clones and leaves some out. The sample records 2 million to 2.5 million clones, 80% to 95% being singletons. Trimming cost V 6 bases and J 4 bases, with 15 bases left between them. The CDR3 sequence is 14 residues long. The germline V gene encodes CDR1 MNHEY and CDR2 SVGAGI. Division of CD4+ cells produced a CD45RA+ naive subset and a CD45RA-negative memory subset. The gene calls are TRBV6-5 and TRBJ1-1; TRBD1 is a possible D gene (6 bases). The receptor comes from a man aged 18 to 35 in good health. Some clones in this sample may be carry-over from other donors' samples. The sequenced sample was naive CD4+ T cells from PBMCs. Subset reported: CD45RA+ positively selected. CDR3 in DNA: TGTGCCAGCAGCCAAGGGGGAGTTGGCACTGAAGCTTTCTTT. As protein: CASSQGGVGTEAFF.